Listed here are 18 T cell receptor beta chains from one sample, sequenced in a study of cytomegalovirus exposure and HLA in healthy donors. Vbeta (60) and Jbeta (13) primers were used in the PCR. Libraries were prepared by immunoSEQ multiplex PCR; TCRdb keeps only in-frame clonotypes and omits some of them. In the table there are over 85,000 clones, around 71% of which are singletons. Sequenced sample: PBMCs. The origin of the receptors is a man aged 25-45 years in good health and CMV-seronegative.

The chain links TRBV28 to TRBJ1-5, with D possibly matching TRBD1 (5 bases). CDR1 is MDHEN, CDR2 SYDVKM, per germline. This CDR3 contains 14 residues. V dropped 6 bases and J dropped 0 bases, with 9 bases sitting between them. CDR3 sequence reads: CASSLDSSNQPQHF. The CDR3 bases are TGTGCCAGCAGCCTCGACAGTAGCAATCAGCCCCAGCATTTT. Supplemented by reference TRBV28 and TRBJ1-5, the full variable domain reads DVKVTQSSRYLVKRTGEKVFLECVQDMDHENMFWYRQDPGLGLRLIYFSYDVKMKEKGDIPEGYSVSREKKERFSLILESASTNQTSMYLCASSLDSSNQPQHFGDGTRLSIL.

This clone was recorded a few times. V gene TRBV4-3 combines with J gene TRBJ2-7; tentatively, D is TRBD1 (6 bases). V was trimmed by 3 bases and J by 1 base, leaving 19 bases between them. CDR1 and CDR2 from the germline V gene are LGHNA and YSLEER. The CDR3 has 17 residues. The CDR3 spells CASSQTPSGTSSYEQYF. CDR3 nucleotides: TGCGCCAGCAGCCAGACACCCTCCGGGACATCGTCCTACGAGCAGTACTTC.

This rearrangement joins TRBV28 to TRBJ1-1; 7 bases line up with TRBD1. The germline gives CDR1 MDHEN, CDR2 SYDVKM. The CDR3 consists of 14 residues. The V and J ends lost 5 bases and 4 bases, in that order; junction bases with no gene match: 7. CDR3 DNA: TGTGCCAGCAGTCCCATGACAGGGCTCACTGAAGCTTTCTTT. The encoded protein is CASSPMTGLTEAFF.

The genes are TRBV7-6 and TRBJ1-1; perhaps TRBD1 as D (5 bases). The V end lost 3 bases, the J end lost 5 bases, and 13 bases lay between the germline ends. CDR1 and CDR2 (germline): SGHVS, FNYEAQ. The CDR3 has 14 residues. The CDR3 region has the DNA TGTGCCAGCAGCTTTCAGCAGGGCGGAACTGAAGCTTTCTTT. It encodes CASSFQQGGTEAFF.

The V gene is TRBV10-3, the J gene TRBJ1-6, with D perhaps TRBD1 (5 bases). Trimming removed 3 bases from V and 10 bases from J, with 10 bases in between. Germline CDR1 and CDR2: ENHRY and SYGVKD. The CDR3 is 13 residues long. As DNA, the CDR3 is TGTGCCATCAGTGAAGGGGAGGGCTCACCCCTCCACTTT. Translating gives CAISEGEGSPLHF.

The chain recombines TRBV4-1 with TRBJ1-4; D gene uncertain. This CDR3 is built from 12 residues. The V end was cut by 0 bases, the J end by 13 bases, with 9 bases between. Germline-derived CDR1 and CDR2 are MGHRA and YSYEKL. In DNA, the CDR3 is TGCGCCAGCAGCCAAGAGCGTTTTGGACTGTTTTTT. Translation: CASSQERFGLFF.

The chain has TRBV7-9 and TRBJ1-3, with TRBD1 as a possible D gene (5 bases). Germline lookup yields CDR1 SEHNR and CDR2 FQNEAQ (reference sequence). CDR3 length equals 15 residues. V was cut by 4 bases and J by 2 bases, with 12 bases left in between. The CDR3 bases are TGTGCCAGCAGCTATCTGGACATGGCTGGAAACACCATATATTTT. It codes for CASSYLDMAGNTIYF.

The chain joins TRBV5-1 to TRBJ2-1; TRBD1 agrees at 8 bases. Germline assignment: CDR1 SGHRS and CDR2 YFSETQ. Germline trimming cut 5 bases from V and 3 bases from J; bases unmatched to any gene: 7. The CDR3 runs to 15 residues. CDR3: CASSYDRGGYNEQFF. Here the CDR3 DNA reads TGCGCCAGCAGTTACGACAGGGGTGGCTACAATGAGCAGTTCTTC. Variable domain in full (rest from reference TRBV5-1 and TRBJ2-1): KAGVTQTPRYLIKTRGQQVTLSCSPISGHRSVSWYQQTPGQGLQFLFEYFSETQRNKGNFPGRFSGRQFSNSRSEMNVSTLELGDSALYLCASSYDRGGYNEQFFGPGTRLTVL.

The chain uses TRBV27 and TRBJ2-2; 8 bases fit TRBD1. Losses at the gene ends were 10 bases for V and 7 bases for J; bases not matched to a gene: 11. The germline gives CDR1 MNHEY, CDR2 SMNVEV (reference sequence). The CDR3 covers 14 residues. The CDR3 loop is CAKQVDRGIGELFF. DNA for the CDR3: TGTGCCAAGCAAGTCGACAGGGGAATCGGGGAGCTGTTTTTT.

This clone was observed a few times. The chain is built from TRBV15 and TRBJ2-5, with a weak D call TRBD1 (6 bases). The DNA end favors TRBJ2-7, so the J call may be wrong. The CDR3 length is 17 residues. Germline assignment: CDR1 LNHNV and CDR2 YYDKDF (reference sequence). The CDR3 region is CATSRSLEVTGSYEQYF. As DNA, the CDR3 is TGTGCCACCAGCAGATCTCTGGAAGTGACAGGTTCCTACGAGCAGTACTTC.

The V call is TRBV6-6, the J call TRBJ2-3, with D perhaps TRBD2 (5 bases). Germline-derived CDR1 and CDR2 are MNHNY and SVGAGI (reference sequence). Trimming shortened V by 5 bases and J by 5 bases, and 8 bases separated the two germline ends. The CDR3 extends over 12 amino acids. As DNA, the CDR3 is TGTGCCAGCAGTGGCGGGTTAGATACGCAGTATTTT. Translation gives CASSGGLDTQYF.

The genes are TRBV14 and TRBJ2-7; 9 bases align to TRBD2. Germline V gene lookup returns CDR1 SGHDN and CDR2 FVKESK. The V segment lost 3 bases and the J segment 2 bases; nucleotides outside the gene matches: 5. The length of the CDR3 is 15 residues. CDR3 region: CASSHTRLAAYEQYF. The DNA of the CDR3 is TGTGCCAGCAGCCACACAAGACTAGCGGCCTACGAGCAGTACTTC.

The J gene is TRBJ2-3, the V gene TRBV6-1; maybe TRBD1 (5 bases). CDR1 and CDR2 (germline): MNHNS, SASEGT. This CDR3 spans 15 amino acids. V lost 6 bases and J lost 4, with 17 bases in between. Here the CDR3 reads CASRSGAYDADTQYF. Here the CDR3 DNA reads TGTGCCAGCAGATCTGGGGCGTATGATGCAGATACGCAGTATTTT.

The V call is TRBV6-5, the J call TRBJ1-1, with D tentatively TRBD1 (5 bases). The CDR3 has 14 amino acids. V lost 2 bases, J lost 4 bases, and 11 bases lay in between. CDR1 and CDR2 from the germline V gene are MNHEY and SVGAGI. CDR3 sequence (DNA): TGTGCCAGCAGTTACGCAGGGTTGACCACTGAAGCTTTCTTT. Encoded protein: CASSYAGLTTEAFF.

The chain couples TRBV28 to TRBJ1-5, with 9 bases matching TRBD1. The CDR3 has 15 residues. The V segment lost 5 bases and the J segment 9 bases; nucleotides outside the gene matches: 11. CDR1 and CDR2 (germline): MDHEN, SYDVKM. CDR3: CASSPFHRGQGPQHF. Here the CDR3 DNA reads TGTGCCAGCAGTCCATTCCACAGGGGGCAGGGGCCCCAGCATTTT.

The chain uses TRBV4-3 and TRBJ1-1; possibly TRBD1 for D (5 bases). The V end lost 3 bases, the J end lost 7 bases, and 18 bases lay between the germline ends. The CDR3 has 15 residues. Germline CDR1 is LGHNA and CDR2 is YSLEER. The CDR3 protein is CASSQWASGGDEAFF. As DNA, the CDR3 is TGCGCCAGCAGCCAGTGGGCGTCGGGGGGGGATGAAGCTTTCTTT.

The chain recombines TRBV7-2 with TRBJ2-5; D may be TRBD2 (6 bases). The V end lost 5 bases, the J end lost 5 bases, and 15 bases lay between the germline ends. Germline V gene lookup returns CDR1 SGHTA and CDR2 FQGNSA. The CDR3 is 14 residues long. The CDR3 coding sequence is TGTGCCAGCAGCCCACTCACGGAGGGGGAGACCCAGTACTTC. This translates into CASSPLTEGETQYF.

The chain combines TRBV10-2 with TRBJ2-2; TRBD2 agrees at 9 bases. The length of the CDR3 is 14 residues. Looked up from germline, CDR1 is WSHSY and CDR2 is SAAADI. Unmatched junction bases numbered 6, after V lost 9 bases and J lost 4 bases. This CDR3 reads CASKPGLATGELFF. The CDR3 DNA sequence: TGCGCCAGTAAACCGGGACTAGCCACCGGGGAGCTGTTTTTT.